This T cell receptor (beta chain) was recorded in a study of cytotoxic CD8 clonotypes in ibrutinib-treated CLL. Turning to the study itself: The patient breakdown showed roughly 10 relapsed/refractory and roughly 14 treatment-naive cases, with under 18 IGHV unmutated.

The ends were cut back, 10 bases at V and 1 base at J, with 8 bases in the middle. Germline-derived CDR1 and CDR2 are SGHAT and FQNNGV. CDR3 size: 12 residues. This clone was seen many times. No antigen is known for it. Overall study findings and caveats: Clonality measured at baseline exceeded age-matched healthy donors, tracking circulating CD8+ T-cell counts.

Repertoires were generated with immunoSEQ multiplex PCR, while TCRdb's copy carries only in-frame clones and drops some. The data hold approximately 57,000 clones, with around 55% observed a single time. This material consisted of PBMCs, taken after 24 months of ibrutinib treatment. The clonotype comes from a human donor with chronic lymphocytic leukemia. The genes are TRBV11-2 and TRBJ2-4; D is undetermined. The DNA of the CDR3 is TGTGCCACCACGATGGCCAAAAACATTCAGTACTTC. This encodes CATTMAKNIQYF. The variable domain in full, with the rest retrieved from reference TRBV11-2 and TRBJ2-4, is EAGVAQSPRYKIIEKRQSVAFWCNPISGHATLYWYQQILGQGPKLLIQFQNNGVVDDSQLPKDRFSAERLKGVDSTLKIQPAKLEDSAVYLCATTMAKNIQYFGAGTRLSVL.